This TCR beta chain was found in a study of CD8+CD57+ T cells in acquired aplastic anemia. General observations from the study: Patients did not significantly differ from controls in CD8+ Simpson's diversity. Both patients and controls carried the same twenty-nine CD8+ CDR3 sequences.

V was shortened by 1 base and J by 4 bases, with 11 bases between the two germline ends. The V gene's germline CDR1 is GTSNPN and CDR2 SVGIG (reference sequence). The CDR3 runs to 14 residues. TCR beta VDJ combinations and CDR3 sequences were profiled from genomic DNA. TCRdb independently ran MiXCR on the reads; one entry per CDR3 protein. The sample lists about 200,000 distinct CDR3 sequences, more than 55% seen once, with about 60% in the top ten. Sequencing was done on patients that had shown CD8+CD57+ cell expansion by flow cytometry. At blood sampling, none of the patients had yet received therapy. Notes on this clonotype: What it recognizes is unknown.

J is TRBJ2-1 and V is TRBV30, with D possibly TRBD2 on 5 matching bases. The sequencing input was sorted CD4+, CD8+, or CD8+CD57+ T cells (not recorded which) from PBMCs. The receptor was derived from a human donor with aplastic anemia. Here the CDR3 reads CAWSGRTDYNEQFF. The DNA for the CDR3 is TGTGCCTGGAGTGGTCGGACTGATTACAATGAGCAGTTCTTC.